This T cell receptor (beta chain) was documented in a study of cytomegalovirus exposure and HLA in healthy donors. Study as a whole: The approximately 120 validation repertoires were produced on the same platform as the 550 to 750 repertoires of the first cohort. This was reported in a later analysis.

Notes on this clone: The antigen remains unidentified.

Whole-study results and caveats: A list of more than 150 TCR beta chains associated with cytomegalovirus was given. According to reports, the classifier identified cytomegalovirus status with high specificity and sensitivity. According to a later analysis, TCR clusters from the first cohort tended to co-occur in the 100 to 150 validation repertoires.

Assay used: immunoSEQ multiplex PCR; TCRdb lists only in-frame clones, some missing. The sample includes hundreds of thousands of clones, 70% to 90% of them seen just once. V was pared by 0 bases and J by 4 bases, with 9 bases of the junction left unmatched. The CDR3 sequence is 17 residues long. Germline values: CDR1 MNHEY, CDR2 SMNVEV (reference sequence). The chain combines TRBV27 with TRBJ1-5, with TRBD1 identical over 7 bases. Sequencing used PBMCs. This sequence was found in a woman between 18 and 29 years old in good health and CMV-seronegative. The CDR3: CASSLSGRGKRNQPQHF. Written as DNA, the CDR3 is TGTGCCAGCAGTTTATCGGGCAGGGGGAAAAGGAATCAGCCCCAGCATTTT.